One sample yielded the 3 T cell receptor beta chains listed below, sequenced in a study of a mutant IDH1 vaccine in newly diagnosed glioma (dated by TCRdb to the early 2020s). Libraries came from the immunoSEQ multiplex PCR assay. TCRdb stores this immuneACCESS table with in-frame sequences only. Part of the clones is absent; in the studies checked, under half of the shortfall reflects unresolved V genes, and no reason is known for the rest. Recorded for this sample are 50,000 to 70,000 clones; around four fifths of them occurred a single time. About 4.1% of the sample is in the top ten clones. The time point label corresponds to: week 35, safety follow-up. Every vaccine dose consisted of 300 ug of a 20-mer mutant IDH1 peptide in Montanide, administered subcutaneously together with topical imiquimod. Their antigen targets remain unknown. The specimen was PBMCs, collected from a glioma patient whose treatment included an IDH1 peptide vaccine. These receptor sequences come from a young man with glioma.

A few counts support this clone. Here the CDR3 reads CSVWPGWNTEAFF. CDR3 nucleotides: TGCAGCGTTTGGCCAGGCTGGAACACTGAAGCTTTCTTT. The chain links TRBV29-1 to TRBJ1-1, with D uncertain. V was clipped by 5 bases and J by 1 base, with 11 bases between them. Germline lookup yields CDR1 SQVTM and CDR2 ANQGSEA. The CDR3 loop spans 13 amino acids.

The chain couples TRBV5-8 to TRBJ1-1; D might be TRBD1 (5 bases). Germline V CDR1 and CDR2: SGHTS, YDEGEE. This CDR3 has 13 amino acids. With 6 bases removed from V and 5 bases from J, the gap between germline ends came to 14 bases. This CDR3 reads CASTQRGWTEAFF. The CDR3 coding sequence is TGTGCCAGCACGCAGCGGGGGTGGACTGAAGCTTTCTTT.

V usage is TRBV7-2 and J usage is TRBJ2-7; TRBD1 agrees at 11 bases. V shed 5 bases and J 0 bases; nucleotides not matched to a gene: 3. The CDR3 runs 15 residues. The germline gives CDR1 SGHTA, CDR2 FQGNSA. Written as DNA, the CDR3 is TGTGCCAGCAGCGTAGGGACAGGGGGCTCCTACGAGCAGTACTTC. Amino acid sequence: CASSVGTGGSYEQYF.